This T cell receptor beta chain was sequenced for a study of blood T cell repertoires in COVID-19 (dated by TCRdb to 2018 to 2021). Regarding the research as a whole: Samples covering the acute and convalescent phases of COVID-19 were provided by collaborators in the United States, Italy and Spain. The material from the prospective study consisted of cDNA or gDNA derived from T cells, B-cell-depleted T cells, or PBMCs. The dataset comprised deeply sampled blood TCRbeta repertoires from subjects exposed to, actively infected with, or recovered from COVID-19. Sample metadata almost always included a de-identified subject ID, COVID-19 status, age in years and sex. Where HLA class I and class II types were available, the types were taken from metadata supplied by the sample provider, not from assay-based typing. The samples were drawn from two sources: the first 160 participants of the ongoing ImmuneRACE study, and about 1,300 subjects contributed by 6 global collaborators. The repertoires were made available in a free public database intended to serve as a resource for research on the immune response to SARS-CoV-2.

As regards this clone: Its binding antigen is unknown. The input lacks base qualities; no much larger clone sits a single base away.

Beyond this particular receptor, the publication reports: The amount of clinical and demographic metadata varied by source and participant and was provided uncurated.

At one collaborating source in Seattle, patients were enrolled during active infection and were followed longitudinally through the course of disease. Each collaborating institution followed its own protocols to collect whole blood in K2EDTA tubes. Collaborator samples were shipped for TCRbeta analysis as frozen whole blood, isolated PBMCs, or DNA extracted from either sample type. The CDR3 goes from the cysteine to the phenylalanine over 13 residues. This entry keeps only the CDR3 DNA: 39 bases, framed from base 1. Based on the germline V gene (reference sequence), the CDR1 and CDR2 sequences are SEHNR and FQNEAQ. V and J lose 8 bases and 5 bases, and a span of 16 bases separates them. The immunoSEQ Assay, a bias-controlled multiplex PCR, was used to amplify TCRbeta CDR3 regions from genomic DNA. The source study handled its data this way. The number of nucleated cells in each sample was estimated from the amplification of reference gene primers within the assay. To quantify the absolute abundance of each unique TCRbeta CDR3 rearrangement, sequence reads were collapsed and filtered. For each sample, productive Simpson clonality was calculated by taking the square root of Simpson's diversity index across productive rearrangements. Here the immuneACCESS table is served through TCRdb, limited to in-frame sequences with V and J called. Missing clones are a known gap in these copies; in checked studies unresolved V genes cover under half, and the rest lacks a known reason. From that table come the V and J calls and clone size; the DNA was used to work out D and trimming. This sample holds around 280,000 clones; around nine tenths were observed only once. Clones ranked in the top ten supply around 10% of the sample.

The TCR originated in a woman aged 30 to 39 with COVID-19, enrolled during active disease. The chain uses TRBV7-9 and TRBJ2-7; the D gene is possibly TRBD1, with 6 bases matching. The sequencing input was peripheral blood. The CDR3 here reads CASREAGDHEQYF. The base sequence is TGTGCCAGCCGCGAGGCAGGGGACCACGAGCAGTACTTC.